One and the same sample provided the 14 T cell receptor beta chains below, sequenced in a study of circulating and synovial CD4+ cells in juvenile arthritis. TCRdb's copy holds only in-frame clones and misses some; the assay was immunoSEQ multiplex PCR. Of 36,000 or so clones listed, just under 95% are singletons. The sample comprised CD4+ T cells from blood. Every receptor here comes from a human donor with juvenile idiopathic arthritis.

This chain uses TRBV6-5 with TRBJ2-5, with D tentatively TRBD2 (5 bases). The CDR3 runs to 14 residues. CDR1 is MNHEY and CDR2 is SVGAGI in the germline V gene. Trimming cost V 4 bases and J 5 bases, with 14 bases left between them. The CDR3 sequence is CASSFRTVPETQYF. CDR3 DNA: TGTGCCAGCAGTTTTCGGACTGTGCCGGAGACCCAGTACTTC.

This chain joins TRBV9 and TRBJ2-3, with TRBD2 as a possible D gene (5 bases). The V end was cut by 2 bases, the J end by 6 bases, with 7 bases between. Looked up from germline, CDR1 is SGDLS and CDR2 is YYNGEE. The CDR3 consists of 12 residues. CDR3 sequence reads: CASSVGEDTQYF. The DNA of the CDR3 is TGTGCCAGCAGCGTTGGGGAGGATACGCAGTATTTT.

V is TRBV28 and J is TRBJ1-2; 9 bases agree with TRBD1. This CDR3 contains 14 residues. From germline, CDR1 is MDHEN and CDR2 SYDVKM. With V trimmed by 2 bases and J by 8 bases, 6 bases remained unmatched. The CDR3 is CASSLGDRVRGYTF. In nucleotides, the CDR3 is TGTGCCAGCAGTTTAGGGGACAGGGTCCGGGGCTACACCTTC.

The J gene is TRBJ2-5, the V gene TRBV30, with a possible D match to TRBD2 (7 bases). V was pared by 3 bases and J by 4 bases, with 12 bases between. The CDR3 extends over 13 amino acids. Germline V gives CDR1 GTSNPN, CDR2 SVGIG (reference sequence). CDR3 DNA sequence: TGTGCCTGGAGCGAGGGGGGGCGAGAGACCCAGTACTTC. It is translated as CAWSEGGRETQYF.

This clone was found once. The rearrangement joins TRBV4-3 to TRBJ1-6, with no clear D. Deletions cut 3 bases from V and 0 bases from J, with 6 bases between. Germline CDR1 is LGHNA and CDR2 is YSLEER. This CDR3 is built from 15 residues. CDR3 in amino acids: CASSHYSSYNSPLHF. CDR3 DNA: TGCGCCAGCAGCCATTATAGCTCCTATAATTCACCCCTCCACTTT.

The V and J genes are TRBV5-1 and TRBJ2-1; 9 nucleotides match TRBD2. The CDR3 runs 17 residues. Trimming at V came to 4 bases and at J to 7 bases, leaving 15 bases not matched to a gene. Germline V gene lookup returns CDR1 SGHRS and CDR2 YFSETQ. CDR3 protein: CASSVPYGGGARNEQFF. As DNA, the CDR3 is TGCGCCAGCAGCGTGCCCTATGGCGGGGGGGCAAGGAATGAGCAGTTCTTC.

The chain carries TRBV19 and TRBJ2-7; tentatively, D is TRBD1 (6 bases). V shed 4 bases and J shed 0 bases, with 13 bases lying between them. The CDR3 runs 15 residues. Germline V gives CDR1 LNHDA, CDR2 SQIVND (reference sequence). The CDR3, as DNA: TGTGCCAGTAGTACGCGACAGGCGGGCTCCTACGAGCAGTACTTC. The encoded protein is CASSTRQAGSYEQYF.

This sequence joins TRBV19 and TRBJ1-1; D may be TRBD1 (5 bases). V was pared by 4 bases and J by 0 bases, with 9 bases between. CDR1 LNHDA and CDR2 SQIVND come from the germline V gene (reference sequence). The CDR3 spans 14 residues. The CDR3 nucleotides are TGTGCCAGTAGTAAGACAGTCATGAACACTGAAGCTTTCTTT. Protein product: CASSKTVMNTEAFF.

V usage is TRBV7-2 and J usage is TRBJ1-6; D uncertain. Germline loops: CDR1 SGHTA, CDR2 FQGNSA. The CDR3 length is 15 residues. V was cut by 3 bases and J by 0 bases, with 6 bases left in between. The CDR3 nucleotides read TGTGCCAGCAGCTTTGAGAGCTCCTATAATTCACCCCTCCACTTT. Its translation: CASSFESSYNSPLHF.

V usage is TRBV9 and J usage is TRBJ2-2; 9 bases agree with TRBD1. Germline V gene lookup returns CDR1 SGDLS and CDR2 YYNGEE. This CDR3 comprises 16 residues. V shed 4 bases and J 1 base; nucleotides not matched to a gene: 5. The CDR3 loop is CASSPQGQGNTGELFF. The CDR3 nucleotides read TGTGCCAGCAGCCCGCAGGGACAGGGGAACACCGGGGAGCTGTTTTTT. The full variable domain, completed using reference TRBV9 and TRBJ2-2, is DSGVTQTPKHLITATGQRVTLRCSPRSGDLSVYWYQQSLDQGLQFLIQYYNGEERAKGNILERFSAQQFPDLHSELNLSSLELGDSALYFCASSPQGQGNTGELFFGEGSRLTVL.

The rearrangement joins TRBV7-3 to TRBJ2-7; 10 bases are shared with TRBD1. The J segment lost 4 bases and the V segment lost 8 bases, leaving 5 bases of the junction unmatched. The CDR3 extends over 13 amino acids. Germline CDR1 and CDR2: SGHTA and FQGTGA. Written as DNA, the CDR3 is TGTGCCAGCTCAAGGGACAGGGGATACGAGCAGTACTTC. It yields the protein CASSRDRGYEQYF.

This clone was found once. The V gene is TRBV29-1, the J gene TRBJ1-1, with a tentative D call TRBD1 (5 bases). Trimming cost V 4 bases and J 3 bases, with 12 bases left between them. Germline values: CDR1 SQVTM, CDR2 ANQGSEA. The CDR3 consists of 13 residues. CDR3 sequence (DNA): TGCAGCGTTGCCCAGGGAAGGGACACTGAAGCTTTCTTT. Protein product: CSVAQGRDTEAFF. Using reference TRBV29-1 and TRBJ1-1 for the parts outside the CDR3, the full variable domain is SAVISQKPSRDICQRGTSLTIQCQVDSQVTMMFWYRQQPGQSLTLIATANQGSEATYESGFVIDKFPISRPNLTFSTLTVSNMSPEDSSIYLCSVAQGRDTEAFFGQGTRLTVV.

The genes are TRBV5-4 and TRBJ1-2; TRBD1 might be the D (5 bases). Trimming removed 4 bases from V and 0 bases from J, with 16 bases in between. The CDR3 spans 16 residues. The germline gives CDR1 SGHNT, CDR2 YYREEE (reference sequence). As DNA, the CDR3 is TGTGCCAGCAGCCTCGGGGGGAACTTAGCTAACTATGGCTACACCTTC. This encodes CASSLGGNLANYGYTF.

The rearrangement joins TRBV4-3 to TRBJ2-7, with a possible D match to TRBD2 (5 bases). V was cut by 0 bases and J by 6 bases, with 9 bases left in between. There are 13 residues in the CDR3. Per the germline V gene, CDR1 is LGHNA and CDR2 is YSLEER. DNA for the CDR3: TGCGCCAGCAGCCAAGACGTCGCGGGCGAGCAGTACTTC. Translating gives CASSQDVAGEQYF.